The T cell receptor (beta chain) under discussion was sequenced for a study of response to subunit inactivated influenza vaccine. TCRdb ran MiXCR on the RT-PCR reads and lists one entry per CDR3 protein. The sample includes 530,000 or so distinct CDR3 sequences, about 25% of them seen just once. Study findings and constraints: Authors suggested that a seasonal influenza vaccination recruits few new T cells each time.

The V end was cut by 0 bases, the J end by 1 base, with 13 bases between. CDR3 length equals 17 residues. Per the germline V gene, CDR1 is MNHEY and CDR2 is SVGAGI. Details on this clonotype: The antigen is unknown.

The rearrangement links TRBV6-5 to TRBJ2-4, with D tentatively TRBD1 or TRBD2 (7 bases each). This clonotype was obtained from a man aged 45 to 65 who received an inactivated influenza vaccine. This material consisted of CD4+ T cells sorted from PBMCs, taken 5 to 6 days after vaccination. The CDR3 loop is CASSYSNQGGAKNIQYF. In DNA, the CDR3 is TGTGCCAGCAGTTACTCGAACCAGGGGGGGGCCAAAAACATTCAGTACTTC.